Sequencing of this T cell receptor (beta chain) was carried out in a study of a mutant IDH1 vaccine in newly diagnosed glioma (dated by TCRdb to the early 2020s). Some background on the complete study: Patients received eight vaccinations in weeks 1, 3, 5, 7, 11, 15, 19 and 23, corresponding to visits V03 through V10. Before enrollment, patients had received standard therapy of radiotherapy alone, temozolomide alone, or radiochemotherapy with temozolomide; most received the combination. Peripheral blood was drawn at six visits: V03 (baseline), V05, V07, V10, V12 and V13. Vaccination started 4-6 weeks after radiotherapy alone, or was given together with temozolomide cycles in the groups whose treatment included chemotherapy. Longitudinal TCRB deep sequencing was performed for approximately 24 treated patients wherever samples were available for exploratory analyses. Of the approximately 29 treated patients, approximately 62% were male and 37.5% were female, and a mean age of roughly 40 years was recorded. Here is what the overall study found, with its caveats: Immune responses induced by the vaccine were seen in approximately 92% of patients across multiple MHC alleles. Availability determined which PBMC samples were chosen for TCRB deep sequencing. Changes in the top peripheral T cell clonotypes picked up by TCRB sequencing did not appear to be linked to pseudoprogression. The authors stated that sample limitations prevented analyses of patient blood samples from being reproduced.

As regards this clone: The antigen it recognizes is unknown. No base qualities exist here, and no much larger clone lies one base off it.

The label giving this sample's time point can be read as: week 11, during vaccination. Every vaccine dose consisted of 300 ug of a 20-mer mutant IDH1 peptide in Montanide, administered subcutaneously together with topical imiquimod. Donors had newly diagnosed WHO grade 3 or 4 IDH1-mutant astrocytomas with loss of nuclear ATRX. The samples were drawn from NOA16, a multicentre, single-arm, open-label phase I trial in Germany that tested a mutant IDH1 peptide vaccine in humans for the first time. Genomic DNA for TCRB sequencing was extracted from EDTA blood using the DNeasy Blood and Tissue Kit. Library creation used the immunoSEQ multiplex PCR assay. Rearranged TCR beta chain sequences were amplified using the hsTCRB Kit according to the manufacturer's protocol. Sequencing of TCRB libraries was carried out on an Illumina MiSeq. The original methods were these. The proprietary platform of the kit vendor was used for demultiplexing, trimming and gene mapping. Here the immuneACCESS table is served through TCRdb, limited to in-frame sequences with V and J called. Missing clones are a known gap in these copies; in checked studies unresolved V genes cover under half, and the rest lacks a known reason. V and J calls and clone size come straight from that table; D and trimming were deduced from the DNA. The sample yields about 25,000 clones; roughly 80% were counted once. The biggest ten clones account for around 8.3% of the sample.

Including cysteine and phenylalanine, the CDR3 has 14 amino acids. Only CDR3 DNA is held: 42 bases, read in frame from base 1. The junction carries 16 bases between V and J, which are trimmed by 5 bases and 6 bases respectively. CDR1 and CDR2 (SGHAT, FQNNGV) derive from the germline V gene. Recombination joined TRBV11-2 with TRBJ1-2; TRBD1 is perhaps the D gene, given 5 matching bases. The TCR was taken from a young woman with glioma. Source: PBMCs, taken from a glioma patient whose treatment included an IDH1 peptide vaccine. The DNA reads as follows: TGTGCCAGCAGCCCTTCTGACCTCAGGGATGGCTACACCTTC. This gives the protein CASSPSDLRDGYTF. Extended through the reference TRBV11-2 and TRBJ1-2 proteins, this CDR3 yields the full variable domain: EAGVAQSPRYKIIEKRQSVAFWCNPISGHATLYWYQQILGQGPKLLIQFQNNGVVDDSQLPKDRFSAERLKGVDSTLKIQPAKLEDSAVYLCASSPSDLRDGYTFGSGTRLTVV.